The 18 T cell receptor beta chains below were found in one sample sequenced in a study of cytomegalovirus exposure and HLA in healthy donors. PCR involved 60 Vbeta and 13 Jbeta primers. Method: immunoSEQ multiplex PCR; TCRdb's copy keeps in-frame clones and lacks some. Of about 190,000 clones listed, roughly 87% are singletons. The sequenced material came from PBMCs. These receptors were collected from a boy aged 2 to 9 in good health and CMV-seronegative.

V gene TRBV10-3 combines with J gene TRBJ1-1; a weak D match, TRBD1 (6 bases). CDR1 ENHRY and CDR2 SYGVKD come from the germline V gene. Trimming pared 7 bases from V and 2 bases from J, leaving 20 bases between. This CDR3 region has 16 residues. The CDR3 nucleotides are TGTGCCATCAAGGGGGACGGGATGGAAAAAAACACTGAAGCTTTCTTT. Protein sequence: CAIKGDGMEKNTEAFF.

The chain couples TRBV6-4 to TRBJ2-7, with 8 bases matching TRBD1. The CDR3 length is 13 residues. V shed 3 bases, J shed 6 bases, and the junction held 4 bases outside the gene matches. Germline V gene sequence: CDR1 MRHNA, CDR2 SNTAGT. In DNA, the CDR3 is TGTGCCAGCAGTGAAGACAGGGGCGGCGAGCAGTACTTC. Amino acid sequence: CASSEDRGGEQYF.

The rearrangement links TRBV5-1 to TRBJ2-1; tentatively, D is TRBD2 (5 bases). Looked up from germline, CDR1 is SGHRS and CDR2 is YFSETQ. V was clipped by 5 bases and J by 5 bases, with 20 bases between them. This CDR3 comprises 16 residues. The CDR3 spells CASRWRRLFIHNEQFF. The CDR3 nucleotides read TGCGCCAGCAGATGGAGGCGACTCTTCATTCACAATGAGCAGTTCTTC.

The chain employs TRBV30 and TRBJ1-5; 7 positions match TRBD1. V trimming: 0 bases; J trimming: 5 bases; junction bases outside the gene matches: 7. The CDR3 extends over 15 amino acids. Germline V gene lookup returns CDR1 GTSNPN and CDR2 SVGIG (reference sequence). CDR3 loop: CAWSVLLGGDQPQHF. In DNA, the CDR3 is TGTGCCTGGAGTGTACTTTTAGGGGGCGATCAGCCCCAGCATTTT.

The V call is TRBV5-1, the J call TRBJ2-3; D perhaps matches TRBD2 (6 bases). The CDR3 contains 19 residues. Germline V gene lookup returns CDR1 SGHRS and CDR2 YFSETQ. Deletions cut 4 bases from V and 2 bases from J, with 26 bases between. In DNA, the CDR3 is TGCGCCAGCAGCCTTACGTGGGCGGGGATGATCAGGAACACAGATACGCAGTATTTT. Translated: CASSLTWAGMIRNTDTQYF.

The sample holds one count of this clone. The chain uses TRBV9 and TRBJ1-4; D possibly corresponds to TRBD1 (5 bases). This CDR3 spans 17 amino acids. Germline-derived CDR1 and CDR2 are SGDLS and YYNGEE. Trimming removed 0 bases from V and 10 bases from J, with 22 bases in between. CDR3 residues: CASSVGRDAGSIGKLFF. The DNA for the CDR3 is TGTGCCAGCAGCGTAGGACGTGACGCAGGGTCGATCGGAAAACTGTTTTTT.

J is TRBJ1-5 and V is TRBV19, with TRBD1 identical over 7 bases. Germline CDR1 LNHDA, CDR2 SQIVND (reference sequence). J gave up 3 bases and V 1 base, and 6 bases lay outside the gene matches. The CDR3 length is 16 residues. The CDR3 region is CASSIGNRGFNQPQHF. The CDR3 DNA follows: TGTGCCAGTAGTATAGGCAACAGGGGCTTCAATCAGCCCCAGCATTTT.

The rearrangement uses TRBV30 and TRBJ2-3; 8 bases align to TRBD1. The CDR3 length is 15 residues. CDR1 is GTSNPN, CDR2 SVGIG, per germline (reference sequence). With 0 bases clipped from V and 1 base from J, the junction kept 3 bases outside the gene matches. The CDR3: CAWSVRQGRTDTQYF. CDR3 in DNA: TGTGCCTGGAGTGTTAGACAGGGGCGCACAGATACGCAGTATTTT.

The chain carries TRBV7-3 and TRBJ2-7; D might be TRBD1 (7 bases). V was shortened by 5 bases and J by 9 bases, with 14 bases between the two germline ends. This CDR3 is 12 amino acids long. Germline CDR1 and CDR2: SGHTA and FQGTGA. The CDR3 nucleotides are TGTGCCAGCAGCGCGCCAGGGGGGAGGCAGTACTTC. The encoded protein is CASSAPGGRQYF.

The chain couples TRBV6-5 to TRBJ1-1, with D possibly being TRBD1 (6 bases). In germline, CDR1 is MNHEY, CDR2 SVGAGI. This CDR3 spans 14 amino acids. The ends were cut back, 5 bases at V and 1 base at J, with 11 bases in the middle. The CDR3: CASSEIQGNTEAFF. CDR3 coding DNA: TGTGCCAGCAGTGAAATACAGGGGAACACTGAAGCTTTCTTT.

CDR3 nucleotide sequence: TGTGCCAGCAGCGGGGGGGCCCGAGCACAAGAGACCCAGTACTTC. Encoded protein: CASSGGARAQETQYF. V usage is TRBV5-8 and J usage is TRBJ2-5; D is possibly TRBD2 (7 bases). V was clipped by 4 bases and J by 2 bases, with 15 bases between them. Germline CDR1 SGHTS, CDR2 YDEGEE. The CDR3 totals 15 residues.

The chain joins TRBV21-1 to TRBJ2-2; the table's D gene call, TRBD2, was not cross checked with the DNA. TRBV21-1 is noted as a pseudogene. The CDR3 has 16 amino acids. The CDR3 region has the DNA TGTGCCAGCAGCAAAAGCTCGAAACTAGCAGCCGGGGAGCTGTTTTTT. Translated: CASSKSSKLAAGELFF.

The chain combines TRBV6-5 with TRBJ2-7; TRBD1 agrees at 7 bases. The CDR3 sequence is 13 residues long. The trim removed 5 bases at V and 6 bases at J, leaving 7 bases unmatched. Per germline, CDR1 MNHEY and CDR2 SVGAGI. CDR3 DNA: TGTGCCAGCAGTCCCGACAGGGCCAGCGAGCAGTACTTC. Its protein product is CASSPDRASEQYF.

The chain employs TRBV6-1 and TRBJ2-7; TRBD2 aligns across 13 bases. Germline CDR1 is MNHNS and CDR2 is SASEGT. The CDR3 is 17 amino acids. The J segment lost 1 base and the V segment lost 3 bases, leaving 6 bases of the junction unmatched. In nucleotides, the CDR3 is TGTGCCAGCAGTGACCCTCGGACTAGCGGGAGTTCCTACGAGCAGTACTTC. Translation: CASSDPRTSGSSYEQYF.

The CDR3 coding sequence is TGTGCCAGCAGTGGCTACCACAGGGCACCCCCCTACGAGCAGTACTTC. Amino acids: CASSGYHRAPPYEQYF. The gene calls are TRBV6-1 and TRBJ2-7, with a weak D call TRBD1 (6 bases). This CDR3 is 16 amino acids long. CDR1 and CDR2 from the germline V gene are MNHNS and SASEGT. The V end lost 4 bases, the J end lost 2 bases, and 18 bases lay between the germline ends.

The rearrangement links TRBV11-2 to TRBJ1-2, with D uncertain. This CDR3 region has 14 residues. Germline lookup yields CDR1 SGHAT and CDR2 FQNNGV. Trimming took 3 bases from V and 8 from J, leaving 16 bases between them. In DNA, the CDR3 is TGTGCCAGCAGCTTGGGCCCTTCTTTGAGCGGCTACACCTTC. Protein product: CASSLGPSLSGYTF.

This clone appeared a single time. V gene TRBV7-9 combines with J gene TRBJ2-4; a weak D match, TRBD1 (6 bases). CDR1 is SEHNR and CDR2 is FQNEAQ in the germline V gene (reference sequence). The CDR3 is 15 residues long. The germline V and J ends were trimmed by 5 bases and 2 bases, with 13 bases remaining between them. CDR3 in DNA: TGTGCCAGCAGCCCCTGGGACACCACCAAAAACATTCAGTACTTC. Translated, it gives CASSPWDTTKNIQYF.

In nucleotides, the CDR3 is TGTGCCAGCAGCGTAGATCCATACTCGGGAGGAAACACCATATATTTT. This codes for CASSVDPYSGGNTIYF. The chain couples TRBV9 to TRBJ1-3; D gene uncertain. Germline CDR1 is SGDLS and CDR2 is YYNGEE. This CDR3 is 16 amino acids long. Trimming removed 0 bases at V and 4 bases at J, with 14 bases between.